These 29 T cell receptor beta chains came from one sample sequenced in a study of molecular identifiers for immune sequencing clone quantification. MiXCR was run by TCRdb on the PCR reads, yielding one entry per CDR3 protein. The sample contains about 100,000 distinct CDR3 sequences, 36% of which appear only once. The sample comprised naive CD8+ T cells from blood, with Jurkat cell RNA spiked in. Subset meaning: FACS-sorted CD8+CD4-CCR7+CD45RA+ naive T cells. The source is a human donor in good health. Some libraries in this study had Jurkat cell RNA spiked in.

A remark on this clonotype: The junction differs from germline at one of its ends, possibly a read error. The chain couples TRBV4-1 to TRBJ2-7; D not resolved. Germline assignment: CDR1 MGHRA and CDR2 YSYEKL. The CDR3 loop spans 13 amino acids. CDR3 sequence (DNA): TGCGCCAGCAGCCAAGGCCAAGACGGGTCCAGCCACTTC. Protein sequence: CASSQGQDGSSHF.

This sequence joins TRBV12-3 or TRBV12-4 and TRBJ1-5; no firm D call. The germline V and J ends were trimmed by 9 bases and 4 bases, with 13 bases remaining between them. The length of the CDR3 is 13 residues. The CDR3 loop reads CASVSGRNQPQHF. For the CDR3, the DNA is TGTGCCAGTGTATCGGGTAGGAATCAGCCCCAGCATTTT.

A word on this clonotype: A much larger clonotype is one base distant, so this may be a read error. The chain is built from TRBV28 and TRBJ2-3, with D hard to call. Germline lookup yields CDR1 MDHEN and CDR2 SYDVKM. Trimming stripped 3 bases from V and 4 bases from J, with 8 bases between. The CDR3 totals 13 residues. The CDR3 sequence is CASSFWGSDTQYF. CDR3 bases: TGTGCCAGCAGTTTCTGGGGTTCAGATACGCAGTATTTT. The entire variable domain, with the rest obtained from reference TRBV28 and TRBJ2-3, is as follows: DVKVTQSSRYLVKRTGEKVFLECVQDMDHENMFWYRQDPGLGLRLIYFSYDVKMKEKGDIPEGYSVSREKKERFSLILESASTNQTSMYLCASSFWGSDTQYFGPGTRLTVL.

In this sample, this clonotype turned up many times. This rearrangement joins TRBV6-6 to TRBJ1-4; 10 bases agree with TRBD1. The CDR3 covers 14 residues. The germline V gene has CDR1 MNHNY and CDR2 SVGAGI (reference sequence). V was pared by 4 bases and J by 6 bases, with 2 bases of the junction left unmatched. CDR3 sequence (DNA): TGTGCCAGCAGTTCGACAGGGGGCTATGAAAAACTGTTTTTT. This gives the protein CASSSTGGYEKLFF.

This clonotype has at least ten counts. This chain joins TRBV28 and TRBJ2-3; D is undetermined. The CDR3 has 13 amino acids. Germline CDR1 MDHEN, CDR2 SYDVKM. V was trimmed by 4 bases and J by 1 base, leaving 6 bases between them. The CDR3 is CASSSSGTDTQYF. In DNA, the CDR3 is TGTGCCAGCAGTTCCTCCGGCACAGATACGCAGTATTTT. The full variable domain, its missing parts supplied by reference TRBV28 and TRBJ2-3, is DVKVTQSSRYLVKRTGEKVFLECVQDMDHENMFWYRQDPGLGLRLIYFSYDVKMKEKGDIPEGYSVSREKKERFSLILESASTNQTSMYLCASSSSGTDTQYFGPGTRLTVL.

This clonotype has just a few counts. This chain links TRBV12-3 or TRBV12-4 with TRBJ2-5; no clear D. V was cut by 6 bases and J by 2 bases, with 10 bases left in between. This CDR3 is 13 amino acids long. The CDR3 sequence is CASRNKQQETQYF. For the CDR3, the DNA is TGTGCCAGCAGAAATAAACAGCAAGAGACCCAGTACTTC.

This clonotype was seen more than once but under ten times. V is TRBV19 and J is TRBJ2-5; possibly TRBD1 for D (5 bases). The CDR3 sequence is 14 residues long. The germline gives CDR1 LNHDA, CDR2 SQIVND (reference sequence). The V gene lost 6 bases and the J gene lost 0 bases, with 11 bases spanning the gap. The CDR3: CASRETDYQETQYF. CDR3 coding DNA: TGTGCCAGTAGAGAGACAGACTACCAAGAGACCCAGTACTTC.

CDR3 nucleotide sequence: TGTGCCAGCCGCCAAAAAGCGGGGCGCTCCTACAATGAGCAGTTCTTC. Translated: CASRQKAGRSYNEQFF. This chain joins TRBV27 and TRBJ2-1, with 7 bases that match TRBD2. Germline lookup yields CDR1 MNHEY and CDR2 SMNVEV (reference sequence). The CDR3 consists of 16 residues. J gave up 0 bases and V 8 bases, and 10 bases lay outside the gene matches.

This clonotype was observed at least ten times. The chain has TRBV24-1 and TRBJ2-3; the D call may be TRBD1 or TRBD2 (6 bases each). V was trimmed by 1 base and J by 6 bases, leaving 16 bases between them. Germline V gene sequence: CDR1 KGHDR, CDR2 SFDVKD. The CDR3 has 16 amino acids. CDR3 coding DNA: TGTGCCACCAGTGATTTCCGTACGGGGGCCGTGGATACGCAGTATTTT. Amino acid sequence: CATSDFRTGAVDTQYF.

This clonotype was seen at least ten times. This chain links TRBV4-3 with TRBJ2-7; D may be TRBD1 (6 bases). CDR1 and CDR2 from the germline V gene are LGHNA and YSLEER. V lost 0 bases, J lost 3 bases, and 12 bases lay in between. This CDR3 comprises 15 residues. Here the CDR3 DNA reads TGCGCCAGCAGCCAAGATCGGGCAGGGGACTACGAGCAGTACTTC. Its protein is CASSQDRAGDYEQYF.

This clonotype has a count of ten or more. The J gene is TRBJ1-4, the V gene TRBV20-1; D is possibly TRBD1 (6 bases). V was cut by 0 bases and J by 0 bases, with 17 bases left in between. The germline V gene encodes CDR1 DFQATT and CDR2 SNEGSKA (reference sequence). The CDR3 is 18 amino acids. Here the CDR3 DNA reads TGCAGTGCTAGAGATACGACGGGACACCCTGCAACTAATGAAAAACTGTTTTTT. Translated: CSARDTTGHPATNEKLFF.

A remark on this clonotype: It is likely a read error, because the conserved phenylalanine at the end of the CDR3 is missing. The genes are TRBV20-1 and TRBJ2-5; 9 bases align to TRBD2. V was clipped by 6 bases and J by 3 bases; unmatched bases: 14. This CDR3 spans 16 amino acids. Germline CDR1 reads DFQATT; CDR2 reads SNEGSKA (reference sequence). The DNA of the CDR3 is TGCAGTGCAGCCTTGCTCGCGGGAGGGTTAGAAGAGACCCAGTACATC. Amino acids: CSAALLAGGLEETQYI.

V usage is TRBV11-2 and J usage is TRBJ1-4; the D is unclear. V shed 5 bases and J shed 6 bases, with 10 bases lying between them. Germline V gives CDR1 SGHAT, CDR2 FQNNGV. The CDR3 is made up of 13 amino acids. CDR3 in amino acids: CASSPPWDEKLFF. As DNA, the CDR3 is TGTGCCAGCAGCCCCCCGTGGGATGAAAAACTGTTTTTT.

This clonotype has just a few counts. An end of the junction does not agree with germline; a read error may underlie this. This chain uses TRBV20-1 with TRBJ2-3, with 7 positions matching TRBD2. The germline CDR1 and CDR2 sequences are DFQATT and SNEGSKA (reference sequence). There are 13 residues in the CDR3. DNA for the CDR3: TGCAGTGCTTGGTCGACTAGCACAGATACGCTGTATTTT. Translation: CSAWSTSTDTLYF.

This clonotype was observed once. A read error is possible here, since a much larger clone lies one base away. The chain links TRBV20-1 to TRBJ2-7; the D call may be TRBD1 or TRBD2 (5 bases each). CDR1 DFQATT and CDR2 SNEGSKA come from the germline V gene (reference sequence). This CDR3 contains 16 residues. CDR3 loop: CSARRTIRDPSYVQYF. The CDR3 nucleotides are TGCAGTGCAAGGCGTACAATCCGGGACCCCTCCTACGTGCAGTACTTC.

This chain joins TRBV27 and TRBJ2-5; no reliable D call. The CDR3 covers 14 residues. From germline, CDR1 is MNHEY and CDR2 SMNVEV (reference sequence). Trimming removed 2 bases from V and 5 bases from J, with 12 bases in between. This chain's CDR3 is CASSLAQGAETQYF. The DNA for the CDR3 is TGTGCCAGCAGTTTAGCTCAAGGAGCTGAGACCCAGTACTTC.

The chain couples TRBV20-1 to TRBJ2-1, with D possibly being TRBD2 (6 bases). This CDR3 comprises 13 residues. V lost 3 bases to trimming and J lost 9 bases, with 15 bases between them. Germline V lookup: CDR1 DFQATT, CDR2 SNEGSKA (reference sequence). The CDR3 loop reads CSASGSGDLEQFF. CDR3 DNA: TGCAGTGCTAGCGGGAGTGGGGATCTTGAGCAGTTCTTC.

In regard to this clonotype: Likely a read error: the CDR3 ends without its conserved phenylalanine or tryptophan. The V gene is TRBV7-6, the J gene TRBJ2-7; 8 bases are shared with TRBD1. The germline gives CDR1 SGHVS, CDR2 FNYEAQ. Losses at the gene ends were 5 bases for V and 0 bases for J; bases not matched to a gene: 6. The length of the CDR3 is 15 residues. The DNA for the CDR3 is TGTGCCAGCAGCCCCCGGACAGGGAGCTCCTACGAGCAGTACTTA. It codes for CASSPRTGSSYEQYL.

On this clonotype: One end of the junction does not line up with germline, which may come from a read error. The chain links TRBV9 to TRBJ1-5; D gene uncertain. CDR1 and CDR2 from the germline V gene are SGDLS and YYNGEE. The CDR3 covers 14 residues. CDR3 nucleotides: TGTGCCAGCAGCCCCGATGGAAGCAATCAGCCCCTGCATTTT. Amino acids: CASSPDGSNQPLHF.

CDR3 sequence: CASSDSGSTDTQYF. The CDR3 coding sequence is TGCGCCAGCAGTGACAGCGGTAGCACAGATACGCAGTATTTT. V gene TRBV10-1 combines with J gene TRBJ2-3, with a weak D call TRBD2 (5 bases). Germline V gene sequence: CDR1 WNHNN, CDR2 SYGVQD (reference sequence). The V and J ends lost 3 bases and 0 bases respectively, with 7 bases between them. The CDR3 is 14 residues long.

V usage is TRBV7-6 and J usage is TRBJ2-5; D gene unclear. CDR1 is SGHVS and CDR2 is FNYEAQ in the germline V gene. V gave up 2 bases and J gave up 5 bases, with 9 bases separating them. The CDR3 consists of 13 residues. CDR3 region: CASSLYSGETQYF. The CDR3 DNA follows: TGTGCCAGCAGCTTATACTCCGGGGAGACCCAGTACTTC. Supplemented by reference TRBV7-6 and TRBJ2-5, the full variable domain reads GAGVSQSPRYKVTKRGQDVALRCDPISGHVSLYWYRQALGQGPEFLTYFNYEAQQDKSGLPNDRFSAERPEGSISTLTIQRTEQRDSAMYRCASSLYSGETQYFGPGTRLLVL.

As regards this clonotype: The missing conserved phenylalanine or tryptophan at the end of this CDR3 makes a read error likely. The V and J genes are TRBV6-5 and TRBJ2-1; D might be TRBD1 (6 bases). Germline CDR1 reads MNHEY; CDR2 reads SVGAGI. V dropped 5 bases and J dropped 8 bases, with 19 bases sitting between them. The CDR3 runs to 15 residues. Written as DNA, the CDR3 is TGTGCCAGCAGTGTTTTTGGACAGAGAGCCCATGAGCAGTTCATC. Protein: CASSVFGQRAHEQFI.

This clonotype showed up just once. A much larger clonotype is one base distant, so this may be a read error. The chain couples TRBV5-1 to TRBJ1-1; 12 nucleotides line up with TRBD1. The CDR3 runs 16 residues. Germline loops: CDR1 SGHRS, CDR2 YFSETQ. The CDR3 sequence: CASSFGTGGMNIEAFF. The CDR3 DNA reads as TGCGCCAGCAGCTTCGGGACAGGGGGCATGAACATTGAAGCTTTCTTT.

Comment on this clonotype: A read error is possible here, since a much larger clone lies one base away. The V call is TRBV28, the J call TRBJ1-5, with a tentative D call TRBD1 (5 bases). The V gene's germline CDR1 is MDHEN and CDR2 SYDVKM. The CDR3 has 16 residues. Trimming cost V 6 bases and J 7 bases, with 22 bases left between them. CDR3 DNA: TGTGCCAGCAGAAGACGTCGGCTGCTCGGGGGGCAGCCCCAGCATTTT. This encodes CASRRRRLLGGQPQHF.

The genes are TRBV29-1 and TRBJ2-5; no reliable D call. The CDR3 is made up of 10 amino acids. Trimming shortened V by 7 bases and J by 5 bases, and 8 bases separated the two germline ends. Germline-derived CDR1 and CDR2 are SQVTM and ANQGSEA. Here the CDR3 reads CSATRETQYF. Written as DNA, the CDR3 is TGCAGCGCCACCCGGGAGACCCAGTACTTC.

This clonotype was seen more than once but under ten times. V usage is TRBV6-2 or TRBV6-3 and J usage is TRBJ1-5; D not resolved. The length of the CDR3 is 14 residues. Germline assignment: CDR1 MNHEY and CDR2 SVGEGT. The ends were cut back, 6 bases at V and 4 bases at J, with 13 bases in the middle. The CDR3 here is CASSLLSGNQPQHF. The CDR3 coding sequence is TGTGCCAGCAGCCTATTGAGTGGGAATCAGCCCCAGCATTTT.

The chain employs TRBV9 and TRBJ2-7; D not certain. Trimming removed 4 bases at V and 5 bases at J, with 16 bases between. This CDR3 is 14 amino acids long. Germline CDR1 reads SGDLS; CDR2 reads YYNGEE. CDR3 protein: CASSPRVSVHEQYF. The DNA for the CDR3 is TGTGCCAGCAGCCCTAGGGTTTCGGTCCACGAGCAGTACTTC.

This clonotype was recorded a few times. The chain uses TRBV7-2 and TRBJ2-1, with D uncertain. The CDR3 contains 12 residues. Trimming shortened V by 5 bases and J by 7 bases, and 9 bases separated the two germline ends. The V gene's germline CDR1 is SGHTA and CDR2 FQGNSA. CDR3 in DNA: TGTGCCAGCAGCCTAGGCTTAAATGAGCAGTTCTTC. As protein: CASSLGLNEQFF.

With regard to this clonotype: This is likely a read error, given that the CDR3 carries no conserved phenylalanine or tryptophan at its end. The chain carries TRBV2 and TRBJ2-2; D is uncertain. This CDR3 is built from 14 residues. Germline V lookup: CDR1 SNHLY, CDR2 FYNNEI. Between the trimmed V and J ends, which lost 0 bases and 4 bases, there was a span of 6 bases. The CDR3 DNA sequence: TGTGCCAGCAGTGAAGCTCCGCTCACCGGGGAGCTGTTTCTT. It is translated as CASSEAPLTGELFL.